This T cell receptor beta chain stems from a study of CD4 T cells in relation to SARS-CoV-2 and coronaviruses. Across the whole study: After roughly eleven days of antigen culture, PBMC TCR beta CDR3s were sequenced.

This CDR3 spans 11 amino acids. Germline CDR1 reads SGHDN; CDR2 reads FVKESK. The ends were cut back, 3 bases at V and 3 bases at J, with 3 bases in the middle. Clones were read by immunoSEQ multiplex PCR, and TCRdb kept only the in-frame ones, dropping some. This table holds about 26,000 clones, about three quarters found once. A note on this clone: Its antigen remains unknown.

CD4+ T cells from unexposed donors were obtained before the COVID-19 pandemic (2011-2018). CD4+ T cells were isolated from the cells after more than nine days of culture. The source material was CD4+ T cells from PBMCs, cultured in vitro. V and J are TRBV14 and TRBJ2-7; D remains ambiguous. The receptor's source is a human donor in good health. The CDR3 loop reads CASSQNYEQYF. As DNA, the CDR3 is TGTGCCAGCAGCCAGAACTACGAGCAGTACTTC. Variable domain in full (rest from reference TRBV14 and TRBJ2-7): EAGVTQFPSHSVIEKGQTVTLRCDPISGHDNLYWYRRVMGKEIKFLLHFVKESKQDESGMPNNRFLAERTGGTYSTLKVQPAELEDSGVYFCASSQNYEQYFGPGTRLTVT.